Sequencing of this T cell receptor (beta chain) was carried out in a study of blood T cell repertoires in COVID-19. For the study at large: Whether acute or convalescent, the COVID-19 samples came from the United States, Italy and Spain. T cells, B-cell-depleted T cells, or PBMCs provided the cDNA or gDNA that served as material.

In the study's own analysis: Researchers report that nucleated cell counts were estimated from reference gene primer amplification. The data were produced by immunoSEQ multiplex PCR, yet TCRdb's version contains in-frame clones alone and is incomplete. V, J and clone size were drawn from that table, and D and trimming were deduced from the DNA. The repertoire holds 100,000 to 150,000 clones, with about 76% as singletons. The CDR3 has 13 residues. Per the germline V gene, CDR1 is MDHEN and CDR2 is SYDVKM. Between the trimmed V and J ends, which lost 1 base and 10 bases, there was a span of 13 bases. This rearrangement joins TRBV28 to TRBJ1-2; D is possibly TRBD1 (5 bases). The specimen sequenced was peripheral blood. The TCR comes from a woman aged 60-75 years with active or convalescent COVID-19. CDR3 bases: TGTGCCAGCAGTTTATCCCAGGGTTGGATCTACACCTTC. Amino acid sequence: CASSLSQGWIYTF.